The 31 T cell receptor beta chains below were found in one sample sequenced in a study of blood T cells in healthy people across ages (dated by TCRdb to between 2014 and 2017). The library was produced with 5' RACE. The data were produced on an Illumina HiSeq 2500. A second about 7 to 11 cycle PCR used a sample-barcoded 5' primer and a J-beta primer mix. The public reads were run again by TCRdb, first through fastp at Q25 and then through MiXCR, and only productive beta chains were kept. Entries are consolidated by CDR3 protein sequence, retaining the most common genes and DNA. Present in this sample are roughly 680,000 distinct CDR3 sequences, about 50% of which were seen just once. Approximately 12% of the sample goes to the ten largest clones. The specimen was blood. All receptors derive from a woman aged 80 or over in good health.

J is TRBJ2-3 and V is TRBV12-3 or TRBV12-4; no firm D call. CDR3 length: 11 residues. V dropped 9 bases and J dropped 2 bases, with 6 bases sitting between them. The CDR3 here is CARAATDTQYF. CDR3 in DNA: TGTGCCAGAGCCGCCACAGATACGCAGTATTTT.

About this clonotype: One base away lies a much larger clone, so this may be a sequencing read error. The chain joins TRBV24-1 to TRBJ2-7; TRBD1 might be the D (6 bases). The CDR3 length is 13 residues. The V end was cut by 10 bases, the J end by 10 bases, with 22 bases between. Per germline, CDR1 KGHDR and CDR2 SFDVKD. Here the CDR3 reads CATLGADQEAQYF. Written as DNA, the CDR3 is TGTGCCACTCTGGGGGCCGACCAAGAGGCCCAGTACTTC.

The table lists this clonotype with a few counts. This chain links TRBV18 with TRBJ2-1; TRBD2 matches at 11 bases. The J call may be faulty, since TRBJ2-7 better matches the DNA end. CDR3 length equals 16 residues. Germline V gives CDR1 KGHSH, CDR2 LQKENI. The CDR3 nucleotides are TGTGCCAGCTCACCAGCTAGCGGGGGGCCCTACAATGAGCAGTACTTC. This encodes CASSPASGGPYNEQYF.

In DNA form, the CDR3 reads TGTGCCAGCAGCGACCCTTGGGGCCAAGAGACCCAGTACTTC. Translated: CASSDPWGQETQYF. J is TRBJ2-5 and V is TRBV2; no clear D gene. The CDR3 has 14 amino acids. The V gene lost 6 bases and the J gene lost 1 base, with 12 bases spanning the gap. CDR1 and CDR2 (germline): SNHLY, FYNNEI.

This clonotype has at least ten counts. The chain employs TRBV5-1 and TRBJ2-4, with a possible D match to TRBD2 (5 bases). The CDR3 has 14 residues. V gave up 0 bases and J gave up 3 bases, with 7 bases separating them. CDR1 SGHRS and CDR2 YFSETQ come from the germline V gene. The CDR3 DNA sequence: TGCGCCAGCAGCTTGGAGAGCGGCAAAAACATTCAGTACTTC. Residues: CASSLESGKNIQYF.

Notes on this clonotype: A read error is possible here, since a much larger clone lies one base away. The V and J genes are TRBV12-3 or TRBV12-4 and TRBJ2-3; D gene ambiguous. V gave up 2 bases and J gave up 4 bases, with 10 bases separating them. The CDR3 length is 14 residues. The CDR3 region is CASSLSGDSDTQYF. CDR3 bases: TGTGCCAGCAGTTTAAGTGGGGATTCAGATACGCAGTATTTT.

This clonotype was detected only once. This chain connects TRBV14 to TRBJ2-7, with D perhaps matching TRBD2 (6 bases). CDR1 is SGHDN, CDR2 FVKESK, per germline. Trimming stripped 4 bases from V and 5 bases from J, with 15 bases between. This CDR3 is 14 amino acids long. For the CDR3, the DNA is TGTGCCAGCAGCCTTCCCCTCGGGAGCGACGAGCAGTACTTC. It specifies CASSLPLGSDEQYF.

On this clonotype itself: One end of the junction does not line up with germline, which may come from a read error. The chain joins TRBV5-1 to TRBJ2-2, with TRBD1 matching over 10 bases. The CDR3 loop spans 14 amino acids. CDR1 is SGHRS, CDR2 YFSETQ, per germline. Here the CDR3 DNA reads TGCGTCAGCGGAGGGACAGGGGACACCGGGGAGCTGTTTTTT. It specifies CVSGGTGDTGELFF.

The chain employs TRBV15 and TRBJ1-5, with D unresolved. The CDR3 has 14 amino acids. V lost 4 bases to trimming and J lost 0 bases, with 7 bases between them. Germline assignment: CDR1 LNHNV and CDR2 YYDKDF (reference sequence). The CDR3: CATSTGNSNQPQHF. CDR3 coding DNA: TGTGCCACCAGCACGGGAAATAGCAATCAGCCCCAGCATTTT.

CDR3 nucleotides: TGTGCCAGCAGTTTAGAACGACAGGGGGTGTCCGGTGGCTATGGCTACACCTTC. Encoded protein: CASSLERQGVSGGYGYTF. J is TRBJ1-2 and V is TRBV12-3 or TRBV12-4, with TRBD1 identical over 9 bases. After removal of 1 base from V and 4 bases from J, the junction contained 13 bases not matched to a gene. The CDR3 loop spans 18 amino acids.

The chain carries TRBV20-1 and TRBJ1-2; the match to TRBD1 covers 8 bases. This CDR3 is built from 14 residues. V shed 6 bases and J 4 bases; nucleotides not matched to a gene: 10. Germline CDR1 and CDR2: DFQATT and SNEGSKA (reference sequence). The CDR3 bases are TGCAGTGCCCCGGGACAGGCGACTGTCTATGGCTACACCTTC. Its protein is CSAPGQATVYGYTF.

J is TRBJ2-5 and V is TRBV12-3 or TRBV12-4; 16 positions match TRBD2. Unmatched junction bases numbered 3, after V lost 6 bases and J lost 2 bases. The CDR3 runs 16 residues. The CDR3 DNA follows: TGTGCCAGCAGGGGGACTAGCGGGGGGGTACAAGAGACCCAGTACTTC. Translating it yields CASRGTSGGVQETQYF.

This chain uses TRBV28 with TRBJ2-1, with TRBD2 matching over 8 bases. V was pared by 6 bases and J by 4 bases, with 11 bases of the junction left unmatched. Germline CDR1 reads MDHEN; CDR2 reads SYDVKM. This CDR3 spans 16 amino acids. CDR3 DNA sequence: TGTGCCAGCAGCCCCGTCGGGGGGGGGATTTACAATGAGCAGTTCTTC. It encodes CASSPVGGGIYNEQFF.

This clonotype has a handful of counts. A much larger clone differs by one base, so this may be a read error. For the CDR3, the DNA is TGTGCCAGCAGTTGGACGGAAGAGACCCAGTACTTC. Translated, it gives CASSWTEETQYF. The chain is built from TRBV12-3 or TRBV12-4 and TRBJ2-5; D is undetermined. The CDR3 spans 12 residues. The V and J ends lost 4 bases and 3 bases respectively, with 6 bases between them.

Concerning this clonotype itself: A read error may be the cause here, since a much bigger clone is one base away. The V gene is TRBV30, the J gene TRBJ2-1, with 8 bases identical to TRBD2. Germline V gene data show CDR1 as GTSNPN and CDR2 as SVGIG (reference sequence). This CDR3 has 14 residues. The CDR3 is CAWSELAEYNGQFF. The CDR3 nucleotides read TGTGCCTGGAGCGAACTAGCGGAGTACAATGGGCAGTTCTTC.

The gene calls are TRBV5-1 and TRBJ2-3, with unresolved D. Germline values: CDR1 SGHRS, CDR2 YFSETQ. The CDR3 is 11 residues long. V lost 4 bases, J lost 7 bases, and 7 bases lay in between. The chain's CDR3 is CASSEVNTQYF. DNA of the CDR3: TGCGCCAGCAGCGAGGTGAATACGCAGTATTTT. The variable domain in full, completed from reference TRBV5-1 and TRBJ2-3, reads KAGVTQTPRYLIKTRGQQVTLSCSPISGHRSVSWYQQTPGQGLQFLFEYFSETQRNKGNFPGRFSGRQFSNSRSEMNVSTLELGDSALYLCASSEVNTQYFGPGTRLTVL.

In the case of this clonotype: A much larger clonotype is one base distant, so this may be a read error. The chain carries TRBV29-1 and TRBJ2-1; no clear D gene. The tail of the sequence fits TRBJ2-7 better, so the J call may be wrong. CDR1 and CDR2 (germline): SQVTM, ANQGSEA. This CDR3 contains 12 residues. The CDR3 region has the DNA TGCAGCGCCGGGTGGTCCTACAATGAGCAGTACTTC. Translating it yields CSAGWSYNEQYF.

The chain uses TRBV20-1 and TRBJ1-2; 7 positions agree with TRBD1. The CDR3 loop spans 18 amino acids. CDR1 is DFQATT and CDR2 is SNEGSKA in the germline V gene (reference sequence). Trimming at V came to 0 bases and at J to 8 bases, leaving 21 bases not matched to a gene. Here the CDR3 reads CSARDLGASPTGVDGYTF. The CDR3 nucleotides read TGCAGTGCTAGAGATCTCGGCGCTTCCCCAACAGGGGTGGACGGCTACACCTTC.

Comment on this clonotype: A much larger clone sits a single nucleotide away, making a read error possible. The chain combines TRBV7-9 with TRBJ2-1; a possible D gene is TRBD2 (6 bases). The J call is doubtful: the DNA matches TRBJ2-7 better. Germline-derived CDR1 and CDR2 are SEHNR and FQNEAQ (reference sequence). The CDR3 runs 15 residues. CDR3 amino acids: CASSLAAGINNEQYF. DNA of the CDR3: TGTGCCAGCAGCTTAGCTGCGGGGATAAACAATGAGCAGTACTTC.

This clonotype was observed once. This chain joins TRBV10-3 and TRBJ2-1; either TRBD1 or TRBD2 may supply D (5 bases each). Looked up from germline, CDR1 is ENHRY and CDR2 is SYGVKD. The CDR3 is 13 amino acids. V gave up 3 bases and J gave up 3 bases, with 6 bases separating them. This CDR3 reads CAISDGGYNEQFF. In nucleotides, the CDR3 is TGTGCCATCAGTGATGGGGGCTACAATGAGCAGTTCTTC.

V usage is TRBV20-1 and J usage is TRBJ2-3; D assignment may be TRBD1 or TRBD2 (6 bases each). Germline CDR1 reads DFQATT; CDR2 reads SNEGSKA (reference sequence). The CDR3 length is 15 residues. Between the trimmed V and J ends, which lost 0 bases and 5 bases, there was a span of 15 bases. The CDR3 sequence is CSARDAQGSGDTQYF. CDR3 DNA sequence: TGCAGTGCTAGAGACGCACAGGGTAGCGGAGATACGCAGTATTTT.

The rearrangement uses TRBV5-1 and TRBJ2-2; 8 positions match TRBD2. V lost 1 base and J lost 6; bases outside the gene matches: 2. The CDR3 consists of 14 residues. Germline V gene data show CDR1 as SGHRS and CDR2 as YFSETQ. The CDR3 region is CASSLRTSSGELFF. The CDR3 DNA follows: TGCGCCAGCAGCTTGCGGACTAGCTCCGGGGAGCTGTTTTTT.

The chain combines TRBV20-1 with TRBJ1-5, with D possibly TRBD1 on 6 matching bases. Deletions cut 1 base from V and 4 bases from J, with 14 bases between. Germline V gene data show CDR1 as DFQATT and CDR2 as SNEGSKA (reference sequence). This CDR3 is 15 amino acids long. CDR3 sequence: CSARVAGVPNQPQHF. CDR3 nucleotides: TGCAGTGCTAGAGTGGCAGGGGTGCCAAATCAGCCCCAGCATTTT.

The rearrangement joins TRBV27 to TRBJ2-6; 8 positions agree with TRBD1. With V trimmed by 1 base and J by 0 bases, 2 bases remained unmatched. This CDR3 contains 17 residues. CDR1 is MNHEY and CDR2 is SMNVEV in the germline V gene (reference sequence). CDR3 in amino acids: CASSLWTGSSGANVLTF. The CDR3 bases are TGTGCCAGCAGTTTATGGACAGGGAGCTCTGGGGCCAACGTCCTGACTTTC.

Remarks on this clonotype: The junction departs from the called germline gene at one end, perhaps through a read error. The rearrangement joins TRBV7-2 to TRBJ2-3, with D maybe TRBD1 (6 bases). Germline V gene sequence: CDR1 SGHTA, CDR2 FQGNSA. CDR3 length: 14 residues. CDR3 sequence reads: CASSLGAGTDTQFF. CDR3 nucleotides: TGTGCCAGCAGCTTGGGGGCCGGCACAGATACGCAGTTTTTT.

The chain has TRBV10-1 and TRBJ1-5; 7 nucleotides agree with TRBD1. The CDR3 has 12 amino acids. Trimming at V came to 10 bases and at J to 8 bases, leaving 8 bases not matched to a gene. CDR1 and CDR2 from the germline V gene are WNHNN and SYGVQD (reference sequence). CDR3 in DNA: TGCGCCATCAGGGGGGCTCTGAAGCCCCAGCATTTT. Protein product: CAIRGALKPQHF.

The CDR3 region is CSAGTRTYEQYF. In DNA form, the CDR3 reads TGCAGCGCCGGGACACGGACCTACGAGCAGTACTTC. V usage is TRBV29-1 and J usage is TRBJ2-4, with D possibly being TRBD1 (6 bases). The end of the DNA aligns better with TRBJ2-7, so the J call may be wrong. Germline loops: CDR1 SQVTM, CDR2 ANQGSEA. The CDR3 has 12 amino acids.

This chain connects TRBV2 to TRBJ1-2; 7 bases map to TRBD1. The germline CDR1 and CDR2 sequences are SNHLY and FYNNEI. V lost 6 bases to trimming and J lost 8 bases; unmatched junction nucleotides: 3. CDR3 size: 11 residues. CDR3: CASRMTGGYTF. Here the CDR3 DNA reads TGTGCCAGCAGGATGACAGGGGGCTACACCTTC.

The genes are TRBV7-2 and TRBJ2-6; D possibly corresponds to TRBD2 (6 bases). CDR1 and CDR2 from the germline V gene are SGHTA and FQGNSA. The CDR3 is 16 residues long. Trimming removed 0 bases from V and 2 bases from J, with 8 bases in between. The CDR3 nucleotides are TGTGCCAGCAGCTTAGCCGCGGGGACTGGGGCCAACGTCCTGACTTTC. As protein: CASSLAAGTGANVLTF.

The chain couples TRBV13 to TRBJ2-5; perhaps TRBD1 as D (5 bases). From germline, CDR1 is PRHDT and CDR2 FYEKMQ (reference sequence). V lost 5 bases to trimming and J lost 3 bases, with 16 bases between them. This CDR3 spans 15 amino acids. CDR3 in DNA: TGTGCCAGCAGCCCAATCTGGGGCGAAAAAGAGACCCAGTACTTC. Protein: CASSPIWGEKETQYF.

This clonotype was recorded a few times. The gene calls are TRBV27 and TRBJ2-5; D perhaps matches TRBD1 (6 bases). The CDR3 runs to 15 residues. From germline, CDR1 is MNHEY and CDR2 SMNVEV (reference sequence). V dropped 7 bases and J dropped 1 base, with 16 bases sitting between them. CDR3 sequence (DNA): TGTGCCAGCACCAGGGCAGGGGCTCCCCAAGAGACCCAGTACTTC. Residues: CASTRAGAPQETQYF.